This T cell receptor (beta chain) was sequenced in a study of blood T cell repertoires in COVID-19. Clones were sequenced by immunoSEQ multiplex PCR, and TCRdb holds only the in-frame ones, with some missing. The sample lists roughly 70,000 clones; approximately 89% were seen once. V shed 3 bases and J 8 bases; nucleotides not matched to a gene: 4. The germline gives CDR1 SGHRS, CDR2 YFSETQ. This CDR3 spans 14 amino acids. Specimen: peripheral blood. This receptor was taken from a man aged 50-60 years with COVID-19, enrolled during active disease. The chain uses TRBV5-1 and TRBJ1-6; 8 bases are shared with TRBD1. The CDR3 bases are TGCGCCAGCAGCTCGCCGGGACAGGATTCACCCCTCCACTTT. Encoded protein: CASSSPGQDSPLHF.